This T cell receptor (beta chain) comes out of a study of T cells in Graves' hyperthyroidism and ophthalmopathy. Across the study: Peripheral blood draws took place at initial diagnosis, ahead of any treatment. Study results and limitations: Most thyroid-expanded clonotypes above 0.001 were also found in blood.

9.5 to 10 ml fresh peripheral blood yielded the PBMCs. In this sample, this clonotype turned up many times. The antigen is unknown. A read error may account for a junction end that differs from germline. RNA transcripts gave rise to amplified TCR beta CDR3 regions. During a first-round RT-PCR of the TCR CDR3, the HTBI primer set was used. TCRdb itself ran the multiplex PCR reads through MiXCR, one entry per CDR3 protein. The sample carries 600,000 or so distinct CDR3 sequences, 14% recorded once. Germline CDR1 is MNHNS and CDR2 is SASEGT. This CDR3 contains 12 residues. The origin of this receptor is a woman younger than 30 with Graves' ophthalmopathy. V is TRBV6-1 and J is TRBJ2-7; D gene unclear. The sample was blood. The DNA for the CDR3 is TGTACCAGCAGTTCGTTCTCCTACGAGCAGTACTTC. This encodes CTSSSFSYEQYF.